This is a list of T cell receptor beta chains from one sample in a study of blood T cells in healthy people across ages. Using its own MiXCR run on the 5' RACE reads, TCRdb lists one record per CDR3 protein. Here the sample spans roughly 2 million distinct CDR3 sequences, just under 50% being singletons. The sample consisted of blood. Every receptor here comes from a woman in her 40s in good health. CDR3s include the opening cysteine and the closing phenylalanine or tryptophan. The D gene is left open where the match is weak. Size tells how often a clone was seen (once, few, many) or the class of an expanded clone, and some rows leave it out.

few	TRBV10-3	TRBJ1-2	NA	CAISGSVGERNYGYTF	TGTGCCATCAGTGGAAGCGTGGGCGAGCGCAACTATGGCTACACCTTC
NA	TRBV4-3	TRBJ2-5	NA	CASSQAQMGETQYF	TGCGCCAGCAGCCAGGCACAGATGGGGGAGACCCAGTACTTC
few	TRBV20-1	TRBJ2-5	TRBD2	CSADLSGGLGKYF	TGCAGTGCTGATCTATCCGGTGGACTAGGAAAGTACTTC
NA	TRBV29-1	TRBJ2-3	TRBD2	CSVAGRTSGIGTDTQYF	TGCAGCGTTGCAGGGCGGACTAGCGGGATTGGCACAGATACGCAGTATTTT
NA	TRBV2	TRBJ1-1	NA	CAVRGAPEAFF	TGTGCCGTCCGGGGGGCCCCTGAAGCTTTCTTT
once	TRBV4-3	TRBJ1-2	NA	CASRTDSGSAYGYTF	TGCGCCAGCAGAACGGATTCAGGGAGCGCCTATGGCTACACCTTC
once	TRBV20-1	TRBJ2-3	NA	CSARSPRVGDTQYF	TGCAGTGCTAGGTCTCCTAGAGTAGGAGATACGCAGTATTTT
few	TRBV28	TRBJ2-1	NA	CASSLWAQSNNEQFF	TGTGCCAGCAGTTTATGGGCGCAGAGTAACAATGAGCAGTTCTTC
NA	TRBV7-3	TRBJ2-6	NA	CASRAGFPSGANVLTF	TGTGCCAGCAGGGCAGGGTTTCCCTCTGGGGCCAACGTCCTGACTTTC
NA	TRBV20-1	TRBJ2-1	TRBD2	CSARDSGRSSGPENEQFF	TGCAGTGCTAGAGATTCGGGTCGATCTAGCGGGCCGGAAAATGAGCAGTTCTTC
NA	TRBV14	TRBJ2-1	NA	CASSQVGLKFF	TGTGCCAGCAGCCAGGTGGGATTGAAGTTCTTC
few	TRBV4-2	TRBJ2-1	NA	CASSHTGTTYNEQFF	TGTGCCAGCAGCCATACAGGGACCACCTACAATGAGCAGTTCTTC
many	TRBV20-1	TRBJ1-1	NA	CSARYSTEYTEAFF	TGCAGTGCTAGATATTCGACAGAATACACTGAAGCTTTCTTT
NA	TRBV7-8	TRBJ2-5	TRBD1	CASTPGGYQETQYF	TGTGCCAGTACCCCAGGGGGCTATCAAGAGACCCAGTACTTC
NA	TRBV7-2	TRBJ2-4	NA	CASSLGIGKNIQYF	TGTGCCAGCAGCTTAGGTATAGGGAAAAACATTCAGTACTTC
NA	TRBV11-2	TRBJ1-1	NA	CASSSPSNLYTEAFF	TGTGCCAGCAGCTCCCCCTCAAATTTGTACACTGAAGCTTTCTTT
few	TRBV3-1	TRBJ1-6	NA	CASSQGWGPTSPLHF	TGTGCCAGCAGCCAAGGGTGGGGGCCTACTTCACCCCTCCACTTT
many	TRBV11-3	TRBJ2-3	NA	CASSLGLRLGAEQDTQYF	TGTGCCAGCAGCTTGGGGCTTAGACTCGGGGCAGAGCAAGATACGCAGTATTTT
NA	TRBV6-5	TRBJ2-7	NA	CASSYRWGLAYEQYF	TGTGCCAGCAGTTACCGCTGGGGACTGGCCTACGAGCAGTACTTC
NA	TRBV7-2	TRBJ2-7	NA	CASSLGFTGTYEQYF	TGTGCCAGCAGCTTAGGTTTTACAGGGACCTACGAGCAGTACTTC
NA	TRBV14	TRBJ1-6	NA	CASSQGLIGRGSPLHF	TGTGCCAGCAGCCAAGGTCTTATTGGGAGGGGTTCACCCCTCCACTTT
NA	TRBV4-3	TRBJ2-7	NA	CASSQDRQESSYEQYF	TGCGCCAGCAGCCAAGATCGCCAGGAGAGCTCCTACGAGCAGTACTTC